This T cell receptor (beta chain) was found in a study of radiotherapy plus CTLA-4 blockade in lung cancer. Looking at the study overall: Objective responses were recorded in 15% to 20% of patients, with disease control recorded in approximately 34%.

Generated by immunoSEQ multiplex PCR, the TCRdb table keeps only in-frame clones and is missing some. The sample gives about 97,000 clones, 65% to 80% of which show up once; around 3% is in the top ten. Germline lookup yields CDR1 SGHRS and CDR2 YFSETQ. The length of the CDR3 is 14 residues. The V gene lost 2 bases and the J gene lost 4 bases, with 12 bases spanning the gap. Sample: peripheral blood, taken from a patient treated with radiotherapy plus ipilimumab. This receptor was obtained from a human donor with non-small cell lung cancer who had a partial response to radiotherapy plus ipilimumab. Some clones in this sample may be carry-over from other donors' samples. The chain recombines TRBV5-1 with TRBJ1-1; the D is unclear. The CDR3 coding sequence is TGCGCCAGCAGCTTTACGACGCCTAGCACTGAAGCTTTCTTT. Translating it yields CASSFTTPSTEAFF.